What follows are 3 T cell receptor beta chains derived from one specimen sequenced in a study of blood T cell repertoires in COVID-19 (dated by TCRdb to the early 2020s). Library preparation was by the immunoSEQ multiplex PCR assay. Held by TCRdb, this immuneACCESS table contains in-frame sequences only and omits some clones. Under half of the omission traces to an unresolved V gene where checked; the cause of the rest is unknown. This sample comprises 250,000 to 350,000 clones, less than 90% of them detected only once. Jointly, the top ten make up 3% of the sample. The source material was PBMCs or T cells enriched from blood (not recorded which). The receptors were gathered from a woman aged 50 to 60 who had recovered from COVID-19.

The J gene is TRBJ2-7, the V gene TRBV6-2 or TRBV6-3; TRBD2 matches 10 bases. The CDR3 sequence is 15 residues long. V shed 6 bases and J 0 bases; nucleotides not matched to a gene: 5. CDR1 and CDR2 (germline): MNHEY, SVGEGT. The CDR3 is CASSTVAGGSYEQYF. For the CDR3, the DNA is TGTGCCAGCAGCACCGTAGCGGGAGGCTCCTACGAGCAGTACTTC.

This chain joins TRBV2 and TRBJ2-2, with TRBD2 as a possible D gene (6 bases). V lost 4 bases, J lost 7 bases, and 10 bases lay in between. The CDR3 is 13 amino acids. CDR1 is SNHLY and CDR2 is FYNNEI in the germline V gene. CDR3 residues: CASSGLVDGELFF. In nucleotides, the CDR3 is TGTGCCAGCAGTGGACTAGTAGACGGGGAGCTGTTTTTT. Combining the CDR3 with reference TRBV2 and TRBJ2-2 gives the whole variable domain EPEVTQTPSHQVTQMGQEVILRCVPISNHLYFYWYRQILGQKVEFLVSFYNNEISEKSEIFDDQFSVERPDGSNFTLKIRSTKLEDSAMYFCASSGLVDGELFFGEGSRLTVL.

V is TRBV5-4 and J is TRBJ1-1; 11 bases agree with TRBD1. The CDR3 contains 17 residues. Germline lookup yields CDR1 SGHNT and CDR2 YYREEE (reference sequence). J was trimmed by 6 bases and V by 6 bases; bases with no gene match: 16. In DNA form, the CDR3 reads TGTGCCAGCAATCGAGGCGGACAGGGGGCCCGATTGTCTGAAGCTTTCTTT. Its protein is CASNRGGQGARLSEAFF. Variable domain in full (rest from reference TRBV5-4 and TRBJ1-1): ETGVTQSPTHLIKTRGQQVTLRCSSQSGHNTVSWYQQALGQGPQFIFQYYREEENGRGNFPPRFSGLQFPNYSSELNVNALELDDSALYLCASNRGGQGARLSEAFFGQGTRLTVV.